A selection of T cell receptor beta chains follows, all from one sample in a study of identical twins. One entry per CDR3 protein, called by TCRdb with MiXCR from the 5' RACE reads. Here the sample spans some 1,700,000 distinct CDR3 sequences, around 29% being singletons. Sequencing was performed on cord blood. Receptors originate from a newborn girl in good health. Each CDR3 is given with its conserved first and last residue. A D gene is named only where the DNA matches it firmly. Clone size is stated in some rows and not others, as once, few, many or a class when expanded.

V	D	length	size	J	DNA	CDR3
TRBV12-3/TRBV12-4	.	15	.	TRBJ2-3	TGTGCCAGCAGTTTTAGTGACACCCTCACAGATACGCAGTATTTT	CASSFSDTLTDTQYF
TRBV20-1	.	13	once	TRBJ1-2	TGCAGTGCTAGAAGGAGGGATAACTATGGCTACACCTTC	CSARRRDNYGYTF
TRBV5-1	TRBD2	18	.	TRBJ2-3	TGCGCCAGCAGCTTGGAGGGACTAGCGGGGGGCAGCACAGATACGCAGTATTTT	CASSLEGLAGGSTDTQYF
TRBV5-1	.	15	.	TRBJ1-1	TGCGCCAGCAGCCCGCCGACCGATTTGAACACTGAAGCTTTCTTT	CASSPPTDLNTEAFF
TRBV7-9	TRBD1	16	few	TRBJ2-1	TGTGCCAGCAGCTTACGCTCTGGACAGGGCTACAATGAGCAGTTCTTC	CASSLRSGQGYNEQFF
TRBV7-2	.	16	.	TRBJ1-6	TGTGCCAGCAGCTTATCAGGGAGCCGGAATAATTCACCCCTCCACTTT	CASSLSGSRNNSPLHF
TRBV3-1	.	16	.	TRBJ1-4	TGTGCCAGCAGCCAAGATACGGCCGACTTGGGTGAAAAACTGTTTTTT	CASSQDTADLGEKLFF
TRBV29-1	TRBD2	16	few	TRBJ2-7	TGCAGCGTTGCTCCGACTAGCGGGATAGGCATGCCCGAGCAGTACTTC	CSVAPTSGIGMPEQYF
TRBV19	.	14	few	TRBJ1-1	TGTGCCAGCAAGAGCGTGGAGGAGGGCACTGAAGCTTTCTTT	CASKSVEEGTEAFF
TRBV7-9	TRBD2	16	.	TRBJ2-1	TGTGCCAGCAGTTATACTAGCGGGGGGGCCCGAAATGAGCAGTTCTTC	CASSYTSGGARNEQFF
TRBV20-1	.	13	.	TRBJ1-4	TGCAGTGCTAGTTTACAGGGTGGGGAAAAACTGTTTTTT	CSASLQGGEKLFF
TRBV28	TRBD1	13	.	TRBJ1-4	TGTGCCAGCAGGGACAGGGTACCTGAAAAACTGTTTTTT	CASRDRVPEKLFF
TRBV6-6	.	13	many	TRBJ2-5	TGTGCCAGCAGTTACTCTCCCAGGGAGACCCAGTACTTC	CASSYSPRETQYF
TRBV20-1	TRBD1	13	many	TRBJ2-5	TGCAGTGCTAGACAGGGGGCTGTAGAGACCCAGTACTTC	CSARQGAVETQYF
TRBV14	.	15	.	TRBJ2-7	TGTGCCAGCAGCCCTAGTGAAGGGAGGTTCTACGAGCAGTACTTC	CASSPSEGRFYEQYF
TRBV6-1	.	13	.	TRBJ1-1	TGTGCCAGCAGCGCGGACGTCGGAGGTGAAGCTTTCTTT	CASSADVGGEAFF
TRBV27	.	13	many	TRBJ2-7	TGTGCCAGCAGTTTTGGAGGGGGCTACGAGCAGTACTTC	CASSFGGGYEQYF
TRBV24-1	TRBD2	19	.	TRBJ2-1	TGTGCCACCAGTGATCCTTCCGCGGGGGCGGGAGGAGGTTACAATGAGCAGTTCTTC	CATSDPSAGAGGGYNEQFF
TRBV5-1	.	14	.	TRBJ1-2	TGCGCCGGCAGCCCGCCCGGGGGCAACTATGGCTACACCTTC	CAGSPPGGNYGYTF
TRBV2	TRBD1	15	.	TRBJ2-1	TGTGCCAGCACGATGGGACAGGGCCACTACAATGAGCAGTTCTTC	CASTMGQGHYNEQFF
TRBV6-2/TRBV6-3	.	17	once	TRBJ1-1	TGTGCCAGCAGTTACGTTCGGGCAGGACCAACTGACACTGAAGCTTTCTTT	CASSYVRAGPTDTEAFF
TRBV29-1	.	13	.	TRBJ2-5	TGCAGCGTTGAAGGTCTCCTCCGAGAGACCCAGTACTTC	CSVEGLLRETQYF
TRBV20-1	.	16	few	TRBJ2-1	TGCAGTGCTCACTCCAGGACGCTAGCGCTCCTCAATGAGCAGTTCTTC	CSAHSRTLALLNEQFF
TRBV5-1	.	15	many	TRBJ1-1	TGTGCCAGCAGCTTAGTCGGGGGCCCGAACACTGAAGCTTTCTTT	CASSLVGGPNTEAFF
TRBV6-6	TRBD1	15	.	TRBJ2-7	TGTGCCAGCAGATTGGACAGGGCGGGCTCCTACGAGCAGTACTTC	CASRLDRAGSYEQYF
TRBV19	.	17	.	TRBJ2-4	TGTGCCAGTAGTCCGCGGGTCGGTACGGTAGCCAAAAACATTCAGTACTTC	CASSPRVGTVAKNIQYF
TRBV4-2	TRBD2	16	.	TRBJ2-7	TGTGCCAGCAGCCAAGAGGTTACTAGCGGAGCTTACGAGCAGTACTTC	CASSQEVTSGAYEQYF
TRBV27	TRBD1	15	.	TRBJ2-5	TGTGCCAGCAGTCCTGGGGACAGGGGGCTCTATGAGCAGTACTTC	CASSPGDRGLYEQYF
TRBV7-9	TRBD2	16	.	TRBJ2-5	TGTGCCAGCAGCTCGAGCGGGGCGGGAGGGGCAGAGACCCAGTACTTC	CASSSSGAGGAETQYF
TRBV6-2/TRBV6-3	TRBD2	15	.	TRBJ2-7	TGTGCCAGCAGTTACTCGATCGGGAGGTCCTACGAGCAGTACTTC	CASSYSIGRSYEQYF
TRBV18	TRBD1	16	few	TRBJ1-2	TGTGCCAGCTCACTGGGACAGGGGGCGCCTAACTATGGCTACACCTTC	CASSLGQGAPNYGYTF